This T cell receptor beta chain is from a study of blood T cell repertoires in COVID-19. Clones were read by immunoSEQ multiplex PCR, and TCRdb kept only the in-frame ones, dropping some. The sample contains around 280,000 clones, around 87% of which appear only once. Cohorts were based on clinical histories the participants reported. The J segment lost 0 bases and the V segment lost 5 bases, leaving 5 bases of the junction unmatched. This CDR3 region has 16 residues. In germline, CDR1 is KGHSH, CDR2 LQKENI. The chain combines TRBV18 with TRBJ1-3; TRBD1 agrees at 9 bases. This clonotype was sampled from a woman aged 18-29 years with acute COVID-19. The sample comprised PBMCs or T cells enriched from blood (not recorded which). CDR3 residues: CASSTGTGNSGNTIYF. Written as DNA, the CDR3 is TGTGCCAGCTCAACAGGGACAGGGAACTCTGGAAACACCATATATTTT.